One and the same sample provided the 5 T cell receptor beta chains below, sequenced in a study of PD-L1 blockade in urothelial cancer. Time point meaning: peripheral blood 6 weeks after treatment start. Sequencing used immunoSEQ multiplex PCR; TCRdb keeps in-frame clones, though not all of them. This sample has about 90,000 clones; approximately 87% occur once, and the top ten carry 8.4%. Here the sequenced sample was PBMCs, taken around atezolizumab (anti-PD-L1) treatment. These TCRs come from a man between 65 and 85 years old with urothelial cancer.

This chain uses TRBV30 with TRBJ1-2, with D hard to call. V was clipped by 3 bases and J by 4 bases, with 9 bases between them. The germline gives CDR1 GTSNPN, CDR2 SVGIG (reference sequence). CDR3 length: 12 residues. CDR3 coding DNA: TGTGCCTGGAGGCGGGATCTCTATGGCTACACCTTC. Its translation: CAWRRDLYGYTF. The variable domain in full, completed from reference TRBV30 and TRBJ1-2, reads SQTIHQWPATLVQPVGSPLSLECTVEGTSNPNLYWYRQAAGRGLQLLFYSVGIGQISSEVPQNLSASRPQDRQFILSSKKLLLSDSGFYLCAWRRDLYGYTFGSGTRLTVV.

The chain employs TRBV27 and TRBJ2-7; the match to TRBD2 covers 13 bases. CDR3 length equals 15 residues. CDR1 is MNHEY and CDR2 is SMNVEV in the germline V gene (reference sequence). V shed 6 bases, J shed 7 bases, and the junction held 9 bases outside the gene matches. The CDR3 reads CASSAIGLAGVEQYF. CDR3 nucleotide sequence: TGTGCCAGCAGCGCTATAGGACTAGCGGGAGTAGAGCAGTACTTC.

The chain links TRBV5-1 to TRBJ2-7; no definite D call. Germline lookup yields CDR1 SGHRS and CDR2 YFSETQ. The V and J ends lost 0 bases and 0 bases respectively, with 10 bases between them. The CDR3 runs 15 residues. CDR3 in DNA: TGCGCCAGCAGCTTGGAGGCCCGGAGCTCCTACGAGCAGTACTTC. This sequence encodes CASSLEARSSYEQYF.

This clone was counted a few times. The V call is TRBV19, the J call TRBJ1-5; D might be TRBD1 (5 bases). Deletions cut 4 bases from V and 3 bases from J, with 10 bases between. The CDR3 is 14 amino acids. The germline CDR1 and CDR2 sequences are LNHDA and SQIVND (reference sequence). The CDR3 nucleotides read TGTGCCAGTAGTACAGGGACTATCAATCAGCCCCAGCATTTT. It specifies CASSTGTINQPQHF.

The chain couples TRBV15 to TRBJ2-7, with TRBD1 identical over 7 bases. This CDR3 spans 15 amino acids. Germline V CDR1 and CDR2: LNHNV, YYDKDF (reference sequence). J was trimmed by 4 bases and V by 3 bases; bases with no gene match: 9. The chain's CDR3 is CATSRGTDGSYEQYF. The CDR3 coding sequence is TGTGCCACCAGCAGGGGGACAGACGGAAGTTACGAGCAGTACTTC.